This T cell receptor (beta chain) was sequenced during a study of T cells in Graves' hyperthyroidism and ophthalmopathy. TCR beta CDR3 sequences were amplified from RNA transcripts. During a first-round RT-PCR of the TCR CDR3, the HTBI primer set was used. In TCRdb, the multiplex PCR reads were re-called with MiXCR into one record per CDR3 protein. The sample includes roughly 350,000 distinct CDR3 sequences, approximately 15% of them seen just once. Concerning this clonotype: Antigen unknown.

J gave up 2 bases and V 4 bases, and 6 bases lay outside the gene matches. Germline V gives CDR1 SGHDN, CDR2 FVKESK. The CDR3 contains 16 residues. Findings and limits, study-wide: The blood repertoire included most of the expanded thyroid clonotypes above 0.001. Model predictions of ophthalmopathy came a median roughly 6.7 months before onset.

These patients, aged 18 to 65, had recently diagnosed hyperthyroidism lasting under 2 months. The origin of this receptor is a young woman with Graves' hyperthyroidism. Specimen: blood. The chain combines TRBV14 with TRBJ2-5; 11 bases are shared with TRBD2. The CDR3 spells CASSLGLAGLQETQYF. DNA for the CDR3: TGTGCCAGCAGCCTCGGACTAGCGGGCCTTCAAGAGACCCAGTACTTC.